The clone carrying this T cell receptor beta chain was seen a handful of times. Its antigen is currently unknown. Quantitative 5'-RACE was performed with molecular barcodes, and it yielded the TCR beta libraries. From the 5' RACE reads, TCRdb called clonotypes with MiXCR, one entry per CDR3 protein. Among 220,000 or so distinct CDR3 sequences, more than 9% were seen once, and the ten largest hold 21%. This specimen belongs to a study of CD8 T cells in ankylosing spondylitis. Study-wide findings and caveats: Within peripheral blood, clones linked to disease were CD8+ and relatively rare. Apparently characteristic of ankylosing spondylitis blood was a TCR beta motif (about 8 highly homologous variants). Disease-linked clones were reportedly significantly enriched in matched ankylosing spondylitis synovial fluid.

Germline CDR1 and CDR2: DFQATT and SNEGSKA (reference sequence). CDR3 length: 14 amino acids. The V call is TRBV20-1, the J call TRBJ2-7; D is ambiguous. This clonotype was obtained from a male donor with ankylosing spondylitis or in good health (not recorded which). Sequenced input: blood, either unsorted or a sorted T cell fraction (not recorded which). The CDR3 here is CRGISTGYSYEQYF. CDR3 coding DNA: TGCAGAGGGATTTCCACGGGTTACTCCTACGAGCAGTACTTC.